This is a list of T cell receptor beta chains from one sample in a study of T cells in Graves' hyperthyroidism and ophthalmopathy. From the multiplex PCR reads, TCRdb called clonotypes with MiXCR, one entry per CDR3 protein. The sample includes hundreds of thousands of distinct CDR3 sequences, 38% of them seen just once. The sample comprised blood. The source of these receptors is a man between 18 and 35 years old with Graves' hyperthyroidism. Both conserved end residues are part of each CDR3. Each record gives: V gene, D gene, J gene, clone size, CDR3 DNA, CDR3 protein. A D gene is named only where the DNA matches it firmly. For some rows the clone size is stated as once, few or many, or as a class when expanded; others skip it.

v_call: TRBV7-2; d_call: .; j_call: TRBJ2-2; clone_size: .; cdr3_nt: TGTGCCAGCATCCAGGGTTCGACTGTGAACACCGGGGAGCTGTTTTTT; cdr3_aa: CASIQGSTVNTGELFF
v_call: TRBV2; d_call: .; j_call: TRBJ2-2; clone_size: once; cdr3_nt: TGTGCCAGCAGTGCCGGCCCGAACGCCGGGGAGCTGTTTTTT; cdr3_aa: CASSAGPNAGELFF
v_call: TRBV7-7; d_call: TRBD2; j_call: TRBJ2-2; clone_size: once; cdr3_nt: TGTGCTAGCGGGAGGGCCCTCACCGGGGAGCTGTTTTTT; cdr3_aa: CASGRALTGELFF
v_call: TRBV7-2; d_call: .; j_call: TRBJ1-3; clone_size: .; cdr3_nt: TGTGCCAGCAACCAGATCGCGGGATATGGAAACACCATATATTTT; cdr3_aa: CASNQIAGYGNTIYF
v_call: TRBV6-5; d_call: .; j_call: TRBJ1-6; clone_size: .; cdr3_nt: TGTGCCAGCAGTTACGGCCAGCAAAATTCACCCCTCCACTTT; cdr3_aa: CASSYGQQNSPLHF
v_call: TRBV7-2; d_call: .; j_call: TRBJ1-1; clone_size: .; cdr3_nt: TGTGCCAGCAGCTCAGTCGGGACACTAAACACTGAAGCTTTCTTT; cdr3_aa: CASSSVGTLNTEAFF
v_call: TRBV29-1; d_call: TRBD1; j_call: TRBJ1-4; clone_size: few; cdr3_nt: TGCAGCGTCAGACAGGGGGATGAAAAACTGTTTTTT; cdr3_aa: CSVRQGDEKLFF
v_call: TRBV29-1; d_call: TRBD2; j_call: TRBJ2-7; clone_size: many; cdr3_nt: TGCAGCGTCGTAGCGGGAACCTCCTACGAGCAGTACTTC; cdr3_aa: CSVVAGTSYEQYF
v_call: TRBV20-1; d_call: .; j_call: TRBJ2-5; clone_size: few; cdr3_nt: TGCAGTGCTAGGGGATCCAAAGAGACCCAGTACTTC; cdr3_aa: CSARGSKETQYF
v_call: TRBV7-9; d_call: .; j_call: TRBJ1-5; clone_size: few; cdr3_nt: TGTGCCAGCAGCTCGCAACCTTACAATCAGCCCCAGCATTTT; cdr3_aa: CASSSQPYNQPQHF
v_call: TRBV9; d_call: .; j_call: TRBJ1-3; clone_size: once; cdr3_nt: TGTGCCAGCAGCGTGGGGGCAGGGGCCTGGAACACCATATATTTT; cdr3_aa: CASSVGAGAWNTIYF
v_call: TRBV6-1; d_call: .; j_call: TRBJ2-5; clone_size: .; cdr3_nt: TGTGCCAGTCAAAATTTGGGGTCAGAGACCCAGTACTTC; cdr3_aa: CASQNLGSETQYF
v_call: TRBV4-2; d_call: TRBD2; j_call: TRBJ2-7; clone_size: .; cdr3_nt: TGTGCCAGCAGCCCGGCGGGAGGGGCCTACGAGCAGTACTTC; cdr3_aa: CASSPAGGAYEQYF
v_call: TRBV5-5; d_call: .; j_call: TRBJ1-6; clone_size: few; cdr3_nt: TGTGCCAGCAGCTTGGTTAGAACGGATTCACCCCTCCACTTT; cdr3_aa: CASSLVRTDSPLHF
v_call: TRBV5-1; d_call: .; j_call: TRBJ2-7; clone_size: .; cdr3_nt: TGCGCCAGCAGCTACTTGACCGATTCCTACGAGCAGTACTTC; cdr3_aa: CASSYLTDSYEQYF
v_call: TRBV20-1; d_call: .; j_call: TRBJ1-1; clone_size: .; cdr3_nt: TGCAGTGCCGTCGGTAGGGACCACACTGAAGCTTCCTTT; cdr3_aa: CSAVGRDHTEASF
v_call: TRBV7-8; d_call: .; j_call: TRBJ1-5; clone_size: many; cdr3_nt: TGTGCCAGCAGCACGAGATCTAGGATGCAGCCCCAGCATTTT; cdr3_aa: CASSTRSRMQPQHF
v_call: TRBV18; d_call: .; j_call: TRBJ2-7; clone_size: .; cdr3_nt: TGTGCCAGCTCACAGGGTTCTAGCGCGTCCTACGAGCAGTACTTC; cdr3_aa: CASSQGSSASYEQYF
v_call: TRBV7-2; d_call: TRBD2; j_call: TRBJ2-2; clone_size: .; cdr3_nt: TGTGCCAGCAGCGTCCGGGTTCGGGGGGACTGTTTTTTT; cdr3_aa: CASSVRVRGDCFF
v_call: TRBV20-1; d_call: TRBD1; j_call: TRBJ1-2; clone_size: few; cdr3_nt: TGCAGTGCACCGGGACAGGGCTCTTTTGAGGGCTACACCTTC; cdr3_aa: CSAPGQGSFEGYTF
v_call: TRBV7-9; d_call: TRBD1; j_call: TRBJ2-7; clone_size: .; cdr3_nt: TGTGCCACCAGCAGAGTTGGGGACAGCGAGCAGTACTTC; cdr3_aa: CATSRVGDSEQYF
v_call: TRBV19; d_call: .; j_call: TRBJ1-3; clone_size: many; cdr3_nt: TGTGCCAGTAGTCCCCCACGAGTCTCTGGAAACACCATATATTTT; cdr3_aa: CASSPPRVSGNTIYF
v_call: TRBV20-1; d_call: .; j_call: TRBJ2-7; clone_size: many; cdr3_nt: TGCAGTGCTGAAGGGGCCTACGAGCAGTACTTC; cdr3_aa: CSAEGAYEQYF
v_call: TRBV2; d_call: TRBD2; j_call: TRBJ2-7; clone_size: few; cdr3_nt: TGTGCCAGCAGTGAAGTTCCGGGACTAGCGTCGTCCTACGAGCAGTACTTC; cdr3_aa: CASSEVPGLASSYEQYF
v_call: TRBV4-2; d_call: .; j_call: TRBJ1-4; clone_size: .; cdr3_nt: TGTGCCAGCAGCCAAGAGGGAGGTGGCCGCGAAAAACTGTTTTTT; cdr3_aa: CASSQEGGGREKLFF
v_call: TRBV10-3; d_call: .; j_call: TRBJ2-7; clone_size: .; cdr3_nt: TGTGCCAGCAGTTACGATGAATGGGCAGACTACGAGCAGTACTTC; cdr3_aa: CASSYDEWADYEQYF